This T cell receptor (beta chain) appears in the sequencing data of a study of cytomegalovirus exposure and HLA in healthy donors. To note about this clone: What it binds is unknown.

It was with 60 Vbeta and 13 Jbeta primers that the PCR ran. The protocol was immunoSEQ multiplex PCR, while the TCRdb copy is restricted to in-frame clones and leaves out a portion. The table has about 240,000 clones, approximately 81% seen once; the top ten hold about 7.3%. The study, taken as a whole, reports: About 180 TCR beta chains were listed as cytomegalovirus-associated. A later analysis showed TCR association rates differing by HLA locus, peaking at DRB1 and lowest at HLA-C. Sequencing likely generated an artifact that appeared as a cluster of highly shared sequence variants. Presence/absence analyses treated sequencing depth as roughly uniform across donors.

The CDR3 runs 18 residues. Trimming took 0 bases from V and 1 from J; bases not matched to a gene: 9. Per germline, CDR1 SGDLS and CDR2 YYNGEE. This TCR came from an older woman in good health and CMV-seropositive. Sequences were obtained from PBMCs. This chain connects TRBV9 to TRBJ2-2; the match to TRBD2 covers 7 bases. CDR3 in DNA: TGTGCCAGCAGCGTAGTTTGGGGAGGGACCCTGAACACCGGGGAGCTGTTTTTT. Protein sequence: CASSVVWGGTLNTGELFF.